This T cell receptor beta chain was captured in a study of blood T cell repertoires in COVID-19. This clone was counted many times. Germline lookup yields CDR1 SGHVS and CDR2 FQNEAQ. V was pared by 7 bases and J by 7 bases, with 16 bases between. The length of the CDR3 is 13 residues. Profiled with immunoSEQ multiplex PCR; TCRdb holds only in-frame clones, not every one. The table includes about 310,000 clones, around 91% detected once. The sequenced sample was PBMCs or T cells enriched from blood (not recorded which). This sequence joins TRBV7-8 and TRBJ1-2, with D tentatively TRBD1 (5 bases). This TCR was sampled from a woman younger than 30 with acute COVID-19. This CDR3 reads CASTPGGTSGYTF. The CDR3 DNA reads as TGTGCCAGCACCCCGGGGGGGACGTCTGGCTACACCTTC. Complete variable domain (other parts from reference TRBV7-8 and TRBJ1-2): GAGVSQSPRYKVAKRGQDVALRCDPISGHVSLFWYQQALGQGPEFLTYFQNEAQLDKSGLPSDRFFAERPEGSVSTLKIQRTQQEDSAVYLCASTPGGTSGYTFGSGTRLTVV.